The 24 T cell receptor beta chains presented below share a single source sample, sequenced in a study of breast tumors, draining lymph nodes, adjacent tissues. The lymph nodes were axillary draining lymph nodes from breast cancer patients. TCRdb independently ran MiXCR on the multiplex PCR reads; one entry per CDR3 protein. The data show about 180,000 distinct CDR3 sequences, 30% to 35% seen once. What was sequenced was axillary lymph node tissue. These receptors came from a female donor with breast cancer. Some clones in this sample may be carry-over from other donors' samples.

This chain uses TRBV7-2 with TRBJ1-1, with D possibly matching TRBD1 (5 bases). This CDR3 region has 18 residues. V shed 1 base and J shed 3 bases, with 21 bases lying between them. Looked up from germline, CDR1 is SGHTA and CDR2 is FQGNSA. Here the CDR3 reads CASSLDLGQGLTDTEAFF. CDR3 sequence (DNA): TGTGCCAGCAGCTTAGATTTGGGGCAGGGACTCACGGACACTGAAGCTTTCTTT.

This clonotype was detected many times. The V and J genes are TRBV7-8 and TRBJ2-5; D might be TRBD2 (7 bases). V shed 5 bases and J shed 4 bases, with 14 bases lying between them. The CDR3 covers 14 residues. From germline, CDR1 is SGHVS and CDR2 FQNEAQ. The CDR3 DNA reads TGTGCCAGCAGCCTCCGAGGGGGGGGAGAGACCCAGTACTTC. Its translation is CASSLRGGGETQYF.

The table lists this clonotype with many counts. V is TRBV7-2 and J is TRBJ1-2; TRBD1 agrees at 7 bases. CDR1 SGHTA and CDR2 FQGNSA come from the germline V gene. V shed 5 bases and J 6 bases; nucleotides not matched to a gene: 6. The CDR3 runs 13 residues. CDR3 region: CASSERQGHGYTF. CDR3 DNA sequence: TGTGCCAGCAGCGAGCGACAGGGCCATGGCTACACCTTC. Combining the CDR3 with reference TRBV7-2 and TRBJ1-2 gives the whole variable domain GAGVSQSPSNKVTEKGKDVELRCDPISGHTALYWYRQSLGQGLEFLIYFQGNSAPDKSGLPSDRFSAERTGGSVSTLTIQRTQQEDSAVYLCASSERQGHGYTFGSGTRLTVV.

This clonotype appeared a few times. The chain is built from TRBV27 and TRBJ1-3; D is unresolved. V dropped 0 bases and J dropped 2 bases, with 17 bases sitting between them. CDR3 length: 18 residues. Germline V lookup: CDR1 MNHEY, CDR2 SMNVEV (reference sequence). DNA of the CDR3: TGTGCCAGCAGTTTATCAGGTCTTGGTTTCCTGCCTGGAAACACCATATATTTT. Encoded protein: CASSLSGLGFLPGNTIYF.

This clonotype was seen at least ten times. The chain uses TRBV12-3 or TRBV12-4 and TRBJ1-3; no definite D call. V was clipped by 8 bases and J by 0 bases, with 8 bases between them. This CDR3 region has 13 residues. The CDR3 protein is CASLVHSGNTIYF. The CDR3 DNA reads as TGTGCCAGCTTGGTCCACTCTGGAAACACCATATATTTT.

The chain couples TRBV6-6 to TRBJ2-7, with TRBD2 matching over 7 bases. Looked up from germline, CDR1 is MNHNY and CDR2 is SVGAGI (reference sequence). V dropped 5 bases and J dropped 2; count of bases not matched to a gene: 3. This CDR3 is built from 13 residues. CDR3 sequence (DNA): TGTGCCAGCAGTCACGGGAGGACCTACGAGCAGTACTTC. Its translation is CASSHGRTYEQYF.

This clonotype was detected many times. The CDR3 spells CSARSGQVNEKLFF. In nucleotides, the CDR3 is TGCAGTGCTAGAAGTGGACAGGTTAATGAAAAACTGTTTTTT. The chain combines TRBV20-1 with TRBJ1-4; 7 bases match TRBD1. Germline CDR1 DFQATT, CDR2 SNEGSKA (reference sequence). The CDR3 length is 14 residues. With 2 bases clipped from V and 4 bases from J, the junction kept 4 bases outside the gene matches.

The chain combines TRBV7-8 with TRBJ2-3; perhaps TRBD2 as D (6 bases). With 1 base removed from V and 4 bases from J, the gap between germline ends came to 18 bases. From germline, CDR1 is SGHVS and CDR2 FQNEAQ. This CDR3 has 17 amino acids. The CDR3 nucleotides are TGTGCCAGCAGCTTAGAATTCCCGGGACTCCAGGCAGATACGCAGTATTTT. Translation: CASSLEFPGLQADTQYF.

This clonotype was observed many times. The rearrangement joins TRBV5-8 to TRBJ2-3; 7 positions match TRBD2. Per germline, CDR1 SGHTS and CDR2 YDEGEE. The trim removed 2 bases at V and 3 bases at J, leaving 9 bases unmatched. The CDR3 totals 16 residues. The CDR3 nucleotides read TGTGCCAGCAGCTTAGGGGCGGGAGAGGTGACAGATACGCAGTATTTT. Protein: CASSLGAGEVTDTQYF. Using reference TRBV5-8 and TRBJ2-3 for the parts outside the CDR3, the full variable domain is EAGVTQSPTHLIKTRGQQATLRCSPISGHTSVYWYQQALGLGLQFLLWYDEGEERNRGNFPPRFSGRQFPNYSSELNVNALELEDSALYLCASSLGAGEVTDTQYFGPGTRLTVL.

This clonotype occurred many times. V and J are TRBV7-2 and TRBJ1-2; no firm D call. The CDR3 spans 14 residues. Looked up from germline, CDR1 is SGHTA and CDR2 is FQGNSA. Trimming removed 4 bases from V and 0 bases from J, with 9 bases in between. CDR3 bases: TGTGCCAGCAGCTCGAAAGGAGCTAACTATGGCTACACCTTC. This encodes CASSSKGANYGYTF.

At least ten counts were recorded for this clonotype. The rearrangement uses TRBV19 and TRBJ1-2; tentative D call: TRBD1 (6 bases). This CDR3 has 18 amino acids. Germline V lookup: CDR1 LNHDA, CDR2 SQIVND (reference sequence). V lost 2 bases and J 6 bases, leaving 25 bases between the germline ends. DNA of the CDR3: TGTGCCAGTAGTATACCGGGCTCAGCAAGACAGGTCACGGATGGCTACACCTTC. Residues: CASSIPGSARQVTDGYTF.

Comment on this clonotype: Mismatch with germline at one junction end may stem from a read error. This sequence joins TRBV20-1 and TRBJ2-2, with 7 nucleotides matching TRBD2. The CDR3 extends over 11 amino acids. CDR1 is DFQATT and CDR2 is SNEGSKA in the germline V gene (reference sequence). The CDR3: CSARWGGGLFF. CDR3 coding DNA: TGCAGTGCTAGATGGGGGGGGGGGCTGTTTTTT.

This clonotype was counted ten times or more. The V gene is TRBV30, the J gene TRBJ2-1; D is unresolved. The V end was cut by 6 bases, the J end by 5 bases, with 8 bases between. CDR1 is GTSNPN and CDR2 is SVGIG in the germline V gene (reference sequence). The CDR3 is 11 residues long. CDR3 amino acids: CACLVHNEQFF. The CDR3 DNA is TGTGCCTGCCTAGTTCACAATGAGCAGTTCTTC.

CDR3 in DNA: TGCAGTGCTAGGGGCCGGAACACTGAAGCTTTCTTT. Its translation is CSARGRNTEAFF. The genes are TRBV20-1 and TRBJ1-1, with no clear D. This CDR3 has 12 amino acids. CDR1 and CDR2 from the germline V gene are DFQATT and SNEGSKA (reference sequence). Trimming left V 3 bases short and J 1 base short, with 6 bases between.

Turning to this clonotype: This clone may be a read error of a much larger clone one base away. This CDR3 is missing its conserved last phenylalanine or tryptophan, likely due to a read error. This chain connects TRBV7-3 to TRBJ2-5, with D possibly matching TRBD1 (6 bases). Germline CDR1 reads SGHTA; CDR2 reads FQGTGA. The CDR3 length is 14 residues. V gave up 5 bases and J gave up 1 base, with 11 bases separating them. CDR3 DNA sequence: TGTGCCAGCAGCAAACAGGGTAGCCAAGAGACCCAGTACCTC. Its translation: CASSKQGSQETQYL.

This chain joins TRBV7-9 and TRBJ1-1; D ambiguous. Germline CDR1 is SEHNR and CDR2 is FQNEAQ (reference sequence). V lost 2 bases and J 1 base, leaving 8 bases between the germline ends. The CDR3 runs 14 residues. CDR3 coding DNA: TGTGCCAGCAGCTTAACGAAGACGAACACTGAAGCTTTCTTT. Its translation is CASSLTKTNTEAFF.

A few counts support this clonotype. The chain combines TRBV6-5 with TRBJ2-5; no definite D call. The V end lost 2 bases, the J end lost 4 bases, and 14 bases lay between the germline ends. CDR3 length equals 15 residues. Germline CDR1 reads MNHEY; CDR2 reads SVGAGI. The DNA of the CDR3 is TGTGCCAGCAGTTACCCGTCAGATGGACGAGAGACCCAGTACTTC. Its translation is CASSYPSDGRETQYF.

J is TRBJ2-1 and V is TRBV6-5; TRBD1 matches at 7 bases. The CDR3 has 19 amino acids. The V and J ends lost 3 bases and 2 bases, in that order; junction bases with no gene match: 16. CDR1 and CDR2 (germline): MNHEY, SVGAGI. The CDR3 here is CASSYLSRTGQLTYNEQFF. The CDR3 DNA is TGTGCCAGCAGTTATCTTAGTCGGACAGGACAGCTCACCTACAATGAGCAGTTCTTC.

The table lists this clonotype with many counts. The chain has TRBV20-1 and TRBJ2-1; D possibly matches TRBD1 or TRBD2 (6 bases each). This CDR3 contains 16 residues. Germline lookup yields CDR1 DFQATT and CDR2 SNEGSKA (reference sequence). V shed 3 bases and J shed 6 bases, with 21 bases lying between them. The DNA for the CDR3 is TGCAGTGCTAGTGGCGCCCGGGGGCCCATGGTCAATGAGCAGTTCTTC. Translating it yields CSASGARGPMVNEQFF.

This clonotype was seen many times. The chain is built from TRBV24-1 and TRBJ2-1, with TRBD2 matching over 13 bases. This CDR3 contains 17 residues. Germline CDR1 is KGHDR and CDR2 is SFDVKD. J was trimmed by 8 bases and V by 3 bases; bases with no gene match: 9. The CDR3 sequence is CATSDRPGLAGSYEQFF. CDR3 sequence (DNA): TGTGCCACCAGTGATCGACCGGGACTAGCGGGATCATATGAGCAGTTCTTC.

This clonotype was detected ten times or more. The chain carries TRBV7-3 and TRBJ1-6; D gene uncertain. Germline CDR1 SGHTA, CDR2 FQGTGA. The CDR3 covers 15 residues. With 2 bases removed from V and 3 bases from J, the gap between germline ends came to 8 bases. The CDR3 is CASSLGQSYNSPLHF. Here the CDR3 DNA reads TGTGCCAGCAGCTTAGGGCAGAGCTATAATTCACCCCTCCACTTT.

About this clonotype itself: A much bigger clone sits one base away, suggesting this may be a read error. This chain links TRBV6-5 with TRBJ1-6; D call uncertain. The CDR3 runs 12 residues. Germline loops: CDR1 MNHEY, CDR2 SVGAGI. The CDR3 nucleotides read TGTGCCAGCAGTCACTCGAGCGGTCCCCTCCCCTTT. The encoded protein is CASSHSSGPLPF.

Worth noting for this clonotype: A much larger clone lies a single base off, so this may be a read error. The rearrangement joins TRBV9 to TRBJ1-3; D is undetermined. This CDR3 contains 15 residues. Germline loops: CDR1 SGDLS, CDR2 YYNGEE. The chain's CDR3 is CASSVEGRFGNTIHF. CDR3 bases: TGTGCCAGCAGCGTAGAGGGAAGGTTTGGAAACACCATACATTTT.

In regard to this clonotype: A clone one base away is much larger, so this may be a read error. The chain employs TRBV20-1 and TRBJ2-3, with 9 positions matching TRBD2. J was trimmed by 1 base and V by 7 bases; bases with no gene match: 9. The CDR3 length is 15 residues. CDR1 is DFQATT and CDR2 is SNEGSKA in the germline V gene (reference sequence). The chain's CDR3 is CSVPYSGSGTDTQYF. CDR3 in DNA: TGCAGTGTTCCCTATAGCGGGAGCGGCACAGATACGCAGTATTTT.